This TCR beta chain appears in the sequencing data of a study of brain metastases from non-small cell lung cancer. This clone was counted between two and nine times. This sample includes further DNA sequences coding for the same CDR3. Trimming removed 4 bases from V and 7 bases from J; junction bases left unmatched: 6. Germline V gene lookup returns CDR1 KGHDR and CDR2 SFDVKD. The CDR3 extends over 14 amino acids. Sequencing used immunoSEQ multiplex PCR; TCRdb keeps in-frame clones, though not all of them. The table has approximately 2,000 clones, 85% seen once; the top ten hold roughly 11%. The chain joins TRBV24-1 to TRBJ2-1; the match to TRBD1 covers 7 bases. The clonotype comes from a donor aged 40 or over with non-small cell lung cancer. Sequenced input: tumor-adjacent normal tissue. The CDR3 loop is CATSEPHRGNEQFF. The CDR3 nucleotides read TGTGCCACCAGTGAACCGCACAGGGGAAATGAGCAGTTCTTC.